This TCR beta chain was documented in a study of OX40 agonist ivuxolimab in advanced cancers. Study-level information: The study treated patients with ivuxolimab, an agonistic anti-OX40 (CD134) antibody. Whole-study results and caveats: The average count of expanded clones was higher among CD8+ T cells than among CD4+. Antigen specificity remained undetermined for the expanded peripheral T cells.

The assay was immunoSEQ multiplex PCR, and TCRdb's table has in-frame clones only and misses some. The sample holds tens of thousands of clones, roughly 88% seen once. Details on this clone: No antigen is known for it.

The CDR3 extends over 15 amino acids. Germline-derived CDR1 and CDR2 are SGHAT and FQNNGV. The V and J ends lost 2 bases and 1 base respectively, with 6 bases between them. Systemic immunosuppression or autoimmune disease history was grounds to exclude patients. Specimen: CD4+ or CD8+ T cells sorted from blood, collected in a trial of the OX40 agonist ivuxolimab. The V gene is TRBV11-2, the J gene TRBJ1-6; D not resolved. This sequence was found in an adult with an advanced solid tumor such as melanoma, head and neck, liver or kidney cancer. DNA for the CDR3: TGTGCCAGCAGCTTATCCTGGTCCTATAATTCACCCCTCCACTTT. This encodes CASSLSWSYNSPLHF.